The following is a TCR beta chain sequence with its context. The target antigen is unknown. Trimming at V came to 3 bases and at J to 6 bases, leaving 4 bases not matched to a gene. The germline V gene has CDR1 LGHNA and CDR2 YSLEER. This CDR3 is built from 14 residues. This record belongs to a study of cytomegalovirus exposure and HLA in healthy donors. General study points: The listing of roughly 160 TCR beta chains classed them as cytomegalovirus-associated.

The assay was immunoSEQ multiplex PCR, and TCRdb's table has in-frame clones only and misses some. The table records about 140,000 clones, just under 85% of them present only once. The chain joins TRBV4-3 to TRBJ2-4; 8 nucleotides agree with TRBD1. Sequenced material: PBMCs. The sequence was obtained from a woman between 25 and 40 years old in good health and CMV-seronegative. As DNA, the CDR3 is TGCGCCAGCAGCCATAGTACAGGGGGAAACATTCAGTACTTC. It codes for CASSHSTGGNIQYF.